This T cell receptor (delta chain) is from a study of γδ T cells in repeated Plasmodium falciparum infection. On the study more broadly: Malian children with intense seasonal malaria exposure were compared with matched Australian children. Findings of the study overall: Over time and infection, Vgamma9/Vdelta2+ repertoires remained highly stable and polyclonal. Malian children's Vdelta2-negative repertoires appeared more expanded and less diverse than Australians'.

Gammadelta T cells were flow-sorted from PBMC into Vgamma9/Vdelta2+ and Vdelta2-negative populations for bulk analysis. The table lists this clone with a few counts. Its antigen is undetermined. TCRdb lists the protein of a much larger clone for this DNA, which differs at residue 5, so this is likely a read error; the protein given here is translated from the DNA itself. TCRdb re-called the multiplex PCR reads via CATT. The profile shows under 50,000 delta-chain clones, 1.6% of them singletons. There are 14 residues in the CDR3. The V end was cut by 4 bases, the J end by 0 bases, with 9 bases between. Per the germline V gene, CDR1 is TSWWSYY and CDR2 is QGS.

The rearrangement joins TRDV1 to TRDJ1; D is uncertain. In the absence of a J gene in TCRdb, the DNA was matched to germline to assign it here. Sequencing was done on a sample of gamma-delta T cells from blood. The source of this sequence is a pool of human donors (malaria-infected and uninfected, not separated). The CDR3 is CALGGRMYTDKLIF. CDR3 bases: TGTGCTCTTGGGGGACGGATGTACACCGATAAACTCATCTTT.